This TCR beta chain stems from a study of blood T cells in healthy people across ages. Whole-study results and caveats: Naive T cell percentage strongly correlated with TCR beta diversity. Fewer expanded clones and more diversity marked long-lived versus aged donors.

A note on this clonotype: Its matching antigen is unknown.

The authors ran a second PCR of about 6 to 11 cycles using a sample-barcoded 5' primer and a J-beta primer mix. A template-switch adaptor with 12 random nucleotides tagged each cDNA molecule. TCRdb used MiXCR to reprocess the 5' RACE reads, holding one entry per CDR3 protein. Among about 1.6 million distinct CDR3 sequences listed, around 35% were seen once. Peripheral blood from each donor was collected in a volume of approximately 9.5 milliliters. The sequencing input was blood. The receptor's source is a woman aged 25 to 39 in good health.

The CDR3: CASHSSGAEAFF. CDR3 bases: TGTGCCAGCCATTCTTCAGGGGCTGAAGCTTTCTTT. This chain joins TRBV28 and TRBJ1-1, with D tentatively TRBD1 (6 bases). Per the germline V gene, CDR1 is MDHEN and CDR2 is SYDVKM. Deletions cut 8 bases from V and 6 bases from J, with 13 bases between. The length of the CDR3 is 12 residues.